The 2 T cell receptor beta chains given below trace back to one sample, sequenced in a study of T-cell memory formation after mild COVID-19. TCRdb recomputed calls from the 5' RACE reads with MiXCR, one row per CDR3 protein. The repertoire holds around 200,000 distinct CDR3 sequences, with approximately 16% as singletons. The material sequenced was PBMCs or a T cell subset sorted from them (not recorded which). The origin of the receptors is an adult woman who had mild COVID-19 (a few samples of this study predate the infection). Cell type and time point are not known.

This clonotype was recorded a few times. The chain employs TRBV11-2 and TRBJ2-1; 16 nucleotides align to TRBD2. CDR3 length equals 16 residues. The germline CDR1 and CDR2 sequences are SGHAT and FQNNGV. Losses at the gene ends were 6 bases for V and 2 bases for J; bases not matched to a gene: 1. CDR3 amino acids: CASRGTSGRAYNEQFF. Written as DNA, the CDR3 is TGTGCCAGCAGAGGGACTAGCGGGAGGGCCTACAATGAGCAGTTCTTC.

The rearrangement links TRBV12-3 or TRBV12-4 to TRBJ1-5; TRBD1 matches at 9 bases. J lost 7 bases, V lost 5 bases, and 12 bases had no gene match. The CDR3 runs to 16 residues. CDR3 sequence reads: CASSHRTGVSAQPQHF. CDR3 DNA sequence: TGTGCCAGCAGTCATCGGACAGGGGTATCAGCGCAGCCCCAGCATTTT.